The next 31 T cell receptor beta chains were all read from a single sample in a study of blood T cell repertoires in COVID-19. Produced via immunoSEQ multiplex PCR; TCRdb's table is partial and in-frame only. The sample yields roughly 200,000 clones, 65% to 85% seen once. Specimen: peripheral blood. The source is a man between 45 and 60 years old with active or convalescent COVID-19.

The rearrangement uses TRBV9 and TRBJ1-3; no firm D call. V was trimmed by 2 bases and J by 4 bases, leaving 10 bases between them. The CDR3 consists of 14 residues. Germline V gives CDR1 SGDLS, CDR2 YYNGEE. The CDR3 here is CASSVGIYGNTIYF. As DNA, the CDR3 is TGTGCCAGCAGCGTCGGGATTTACGGAAACACCATATATTTT.

J is TRBJ2-5 and V is TRBV29-1; D may be TRBD1 (5 bases). Between the trimmed V and J ends, which lost 2 bases and 3 bases, there was a span of 7 bases. The length of the CDR3 is 12 residues. In germline, CDR1 is SQVTM, CDR2 ANQGSEA. In nucleotides, the CDR3 is TGCAGCGTTGAACTCAGGGAAGAGACCCAGTACTTC. Residues: CSVELREETQYF.

The chain uses TRBV30 and TRBJ1-4, with TRBD1 matching 7 bases. Per germline, CDR1 GTSNPN and CDR2 SVGIG (reference sequence). The length of the CDR3 is 15 residues. The junction had 11 bases not matched to a gene; V was cut back by 3 bases and J by 7 bases. CDR3 bases: TGTGCCTGGAGAGGGCACAACCCAGGGGGTGAAAAACTGTTTTTT. Its protein product is CAWRGHNPGGEKLFF. Using reference TRBV30 and TRBJ1-4 for the parts outside the CDR3, the full variable domain is SQTIHQWPATLVQPVGSPLSLECTVEGTSNPNLYWYRQAAGRGLQLLFYSVGIGQISSEVPQNLSASRPQDRQFILSSKKLLLSDSGFYLCAWRGHNPGGEKLFFGSGTQLSVL.

The CDR3 DNA reads as TGCGCCAGCTCCATAACAGGGGTCTCTGGAAACACCATATATTTT. Its translation is CASSITGVSGNTIYF. The rearrangement uses TRBV5-1 and TRBJ1-3; 7 nucleotides match TRBD1. This CDR3 has 15 amino acids. Germline loops: CDR1 SGHRS, CDR2 YFSETQ. Losses at the gene ends were 7 bases for V and 0 bases for J; bases not matched to a gene: 7.

The chain combines TRBV7-2 with TRBJ2-1; D perhaps matches TRBD1 (6 bases). CDR1 is SGHTA and CDR2 is FQGNSA in the germline V gene. The CDR3 runs to 14 residues. V shed 4 bases and J shed 5 bases, with 12 bases lying between them. In nucleotides, the CDR3 is TGTGCCAGCAGCTATGACAGGTTCGACAATGAGCAGTTCTTC. This gives the protein CASSYDRFDNEQFF.

The gene calls are TRBV5-4 and TRBJ1-1, with D possibly matching TRBD1 (5 bases). Germline CDR1 is SGHNT and CDR2 is YYREEE (reference sequence). Trimming stripped 4 bases from V and 1 base from J, with 14 bases between. This CDR3 comprises 15 residues. For the CDR3, the DNA is TGTGCCAGCAGCGGCAAGGGGCCGAGGAACACTGAAGCTTTCTTT. Amino acids: CASSGKGPRNTEAFF.

This clone has just a few counts. Other DNA sequences of this sample code for an identical CDR3. The chain recombines TRBV19 with TRBJ1-5; D not resolved. This CDR3 has 14 amino acids. CDR1 is LNHDA and CDR2 is SQIVND in the germline V gene (reference sequence). V lost 1 base, J lost 2 bases, and 6 bases lay in between. The CDR3 bases are TGTGCCAGTAGTATAGCTGGAGGCAATCAGCCCCAGCATTTT. Translation gives CASSIAGGNQPQHF. Drawing the rest from reference TRBV19 and TRBJ1-5, the complete variable domain is DGGITQSPKYLFRKEGQNVTLSCEQNLNHDAMYWYRQDPGQGLRLIYYSQIVNDFQKGDIAEGYSVSREKKESFPLTVTSAQKNPTAFYLCASSIAGGNQPQHFGDGTRLSIL.

The CDR3 reads CASSLLGQGAGYTF. The CDR3, as DNA: TGTGCCAGCAGTTTACTCGGACAGGGGGCTGGCTACACCTTC. The chain couples TRBV27 to TRBJ1-2, with 11 bases aligning to TRBD1. V trimming: 2 bases; J trimming: 7 bases; junction bases outside the gene matches: 3. The CDR3 loop spans 14 amino acids. The V gene's germline CDR1 is MNHEY and CDR2 SMNVEV (reference sequence).

The CDR3 loop is CASSRLREGGNNEQFF. As DNA, the CDR3 is TGTGCCAGCTCACGCCTCAGGGAGGGGGGGAACAATGAGCAGTTCTTC. The chain employs TRBV18 and TRBJ2-1, with D possibly being TRBD2 (7 bases). The germline CDR1 and CDR2 sequences are KGHSH and LQKENI. Trimming stripped 4 bases from V and 5 bases from J, with 18 bases between. The CDR3 runs to 16 residues. The whole variable domain, remainder taken from reference TRBV18 and TRBJ2-1, is NAGVMQNPRHLVRRRGQEARLRCSPMKGHSHVYWYRQLPEEGLKFMVYLQKENIIDESGMPKERFSAEFPKEGPSILRIQQVVRGDSAAYFCASSRLREGGNNEQFFGPGTRLTVL.

V and J are TRBV5-6 and TRBJ1-2; D remains ambiguous. Trimming removed 0 bases at V and 4 bases at J, with 10 bases between. Germline lookup yields CDR1 SGHDT and CDR2 YYEEEE. This CDR3 spans 14 amino acids. CDR3 loop: CASSLGALGYGYTF. CDR3 bases: TGTGCCAGCAGCTTGGGGGCGCTCGGCTATGGCTACACCTTC.

The chain carries TRBV5-1 and TRBJ2-7, with D perhaps TRBD1 (6 bases). The length of the CDR3 is 16 residues. The V end lost 3 bases, the J end lost 4 bases, and 20 bases lay between the germline ends. Per the germline V gene, CDR1 is SGHRS and CDR2 is YFSETQ. The CDR3 here is CASSWGHKTGGYEQYF. Here the CDR3 DNA reads TGCGCCAGCAGCTGGGGACATAAGACAGGAGGTTACGAGCAGTACTTC.

The rearrangement uses TRBV4-1 and TRBJ2-1, with 8 bases fitting TRBD1. The junction had 20 bases not matched to a gene; V was cut back by 2 bases and J by 8 bases. The CDR3 runs 19 residues. Germline-derived CDR1 and CDR2 are MGHRA and YSYEKL. In DNA, the CDR3 is TGCGCCAGCAGCCAACTCTTCCCCGGGACAGGCGGTTTTACCCATGAGCAGTTCTTC. Protein product: CASSQLFPGTGGFTHEQFF.

The chain joins TRBV28 to TRBJ2-7; D not resolved. The V end was cut by 0 bases, the J end by 1 base, with 10 bases between. Germline V gene sequence: CDR1 MDHEN, CDR2 SYDVKM. The length of the CDR3 is 15 residues. The CDR3 sequence: CASSLWPGLSYEQYF. CDR3 coding DNA: TGTGCCAGCAGTTTATGGCCAGGTCTTTCCTACGAGCAGTACTTC. Drawing the rest from reference TRBV28 and TRBJ2-7, the complete variable domain is DVKVTQSSRYLVKRTGEKVFLECVQDMDHENMFWYRQDPGLGLRLIYFSYDVKMKEKGDIPEGYSVSREKKERFSLILESASTNQTSMYLCASSLWPGLSYEQYFGPGTRLTVT.

This rearrangement joins TRBV15 to TRBJ2-1; D possibly corresponds to TRBD2 (7 bases). The CDR3 spans 16 residues. V was cut by 1 base and J by 2 bases, with 12 bases left in between. Germline loops: CDR1 LNHNV, CDR2 YYDKDF (reference sequence). The CDR3 reads CATSRAGGGPYNEQFF. The CDR3 DNA sequence: TGTGCCACCAGCAGAGCTGGGGGGGGCCCCTACAATGAGCAGTTCTTC.

V is TRBV6-1 and J is TRBJ2-1, with 8 bases lining up with TRBD1. The trim removed 4 bases at V and 8 bases at J, leaving 13 bases unmatched. Germline values: CDR1 MNHNS, CDR2 SASEGT. The CDR3 is 16 amino acids. CDR3 sequence reads: CASSGRTGSNDHEQFF. The CDR3 nucleotides are TGTGCCAGCAGTGGTAGGACAGGGTCAAACGACCATGAGCAGTTCTTC.

The J gene is TRBJ1-2, the V gene TRBV3-1 (or the pseudogene TRBV3-2); 7 bases map to TRBD1. V was clipped by 1 base and J by 6 bases; unmatched bases: 14. The germline V gene encodes CDR1 LGHDT and CDR2 YNNKEL (reference sequence). The CDR3 has 17 residues. The CDR3: CASSQGGDSYRENGYTF. The CDR3 DNA reads TGTGCCAGCAGCCAAGGGGGGGACAGCTATAGGGAAAATGGCTACACCTTC.

The chain joins TRBV9 to TRBJ1-5, with a weak D call TRBD1 (6 bases). V dropped 4 bases and J dropped 2 bases, with 10 bases sitting between them. The CDR3 runs 14 residues. Germline CDR1 is SGDLS and CDR2 is YYNGEE. The CDR3 sequence is CASSFAGGNQPQHF. DNA for the CDR3: TGTGCCAGCAGCTTCGCAGGGGGCAATCAGCCCCAGCATTTT.

The V call is TRBV5-4, the J call TRBJ2-7; D perhaps matches TRBD2 (6 bases). The V end was cut by 4 bases, the J end by 6 bases, with 14 bases between. CDR3 length: 13 residues. Germline loops: CDR1 SGHNT, CDR2 YYREEE (reference sequence). CDR3 residues: CASSPGLSGEQYF. For the CDR3, the DNA is TGTGCCAGCAGCCCCGGACTATCCGGCGAGCAGTACTTC.

This rearrangement joins TRBV7-6 to TRBJ2-1; D is possibly TRBD2 (6 bases). Germline V gene lookup returns CDR1 SGHVS and CDR2 FNYEAQ. This CDR3 has 15 residues. Trimming removed 5 bases from V and 7 bases from J, with 18 bases in between. The CDR3 DNA follows: TGTGCCAGCAGCGATAGGCAGGGAGGTCGGAATGAGCAGTTCTTC. This encodes CASSDRQGGRNEQFF.

This clone was counted a single time. The chain joins TRBV24-1 to TRBJ2-3, with TRBD2 matching over 7 bases. V lost 0 bases and J lost 4; bases outside the gene matches: 6. CDR3 size: 16 residues. Germline V gives CDR1 KGHDR, CDR2 SFDVKD. The CDR3 reads CATSDLGEGSADTQYF. The CDR3 DNA follows: TGTGCCACCAGTGATTTGGGGGAGGGGTCGGCAGATACGCAGTATTTT.

The chain joins TRBV5-4 to TRBJ1-1; TRBD1 matches at 9 bases. CDR3 length: 16 amino acids. CDR1 and CDR2 (germline): SGHNT, YYREEE (reference sequence). V was clipped by 1 base and J by 5 bases; unmatched bases: 9. Written as DNA, the CDR3 is TGTGCCAGCAGCTTGTCGGGACAGGGAGTCGGGACTGAAGCTTTCTTT. It translates to CASSLSGQGVGTEAFF.

V usage is TRBV5-1 and J usage is TRBJ2-5; D may be TRBD1 (6 bases). V was cut by 4 bases and J by 5 bases, with 15 bases left in between. Germline CDR1 SGHRS, CDR2 YFSETQ. The CDR3 length is 14 residues. CDR3 loop: CASSEATGGETQYF. CDR3 DNA: TGCGCCAGCAGCGAGGCGACAGGCGGCGAGACCCAGTACTTC.

The chain carries TRBV7-9 and TRBJ1-5, with 8 bases matching TRBD1. This CDR3 is 14 amino acids long. From germline, CDR1 is SEHNR and CDR2 FQNEAQ (reference sequence). V shed 5 bases, J shed 9 bases, and the junction held 9 bases outside the gene matches. This CDR3 reads CASSTDRARGPQHF. CDR3 in DNA: TGTGCCAGCAGCACGGACAGGGCCAGGGGGCCCCAGCATTTT.

The chain joins TRBV5-1 to TRBJ1-2; a possible D gene is TRBD1 (5 bases). V was shortened by 4 bases and J by 2 bases, with 9 bases between the two germline ends. Per germline, CDR1 SGHRS and CDR2 YFSETQ. This CDR3 has 13 amino acids. The DNA for the CDR3 is TGCGCCAGCAGCGAGACAGTGAACTATGGCTACACCTTC. Its translation: CASSETVNYGYTF. The full variable domain, its missing parts supplied by reference TRBV5-1 and TRBJ1-2, is KAGVTQTPRYLIKTRGQQVTLSCSPISGHRSVSWYQQTPGQGLQFLFEYFSETQRNKGNFPGRFSGRQFSNSRSEMNVSTLELGDSALYLCASSETVNYGYTFGSGTRLTVV.

This clone was picked up one time. This chain joins TRBV20-1 and TRBJ1-2; 7 nucleotides agree with TRBD1. Losses at the gene ends were 6 bases for V and 3 bases for J; bases not matched to a gene: 1. This CDR3 is built from 11 residues. CDR1 is DFQATT and CDR2 is SNEGSKA in the germline V gene (reference sequence). The CDR3 coding sequence is TGCAGTGCAGGGACAGACTATGGCTACACCTTC. Amino acids: CSAGTDYGYTF.

This clone was observed a few times. The V gene is TRBV7-2, the J gene TRBJ1-3; 8 positions agree with TRBD1. Germline V CDR1 and CDR2: SGHTA, FQGNSA. V shed 6 bases, J shed 1 base, and the junction held 5 bases outside the gene matches. The CDR3 length is 15 residues. The CDR3 loop is CASSGQGLSGNTIYF. CDR3 coding DNA: TGTGCCAGCAGTGGACAGGGCTTATCTGGAAACACCATATATTTT.

The chain has TRBV15 and TRBJ1-5, with TRBD1 identical over 7 bases. This CDR3 contains 15 residues. J gave up 6 bases and V 3 bases, and 8 bases lay outside the gene matches. Germline V gene lookup returns CDR1 LNHNV and CDR2 YYDKDF (reference sequence). CDR3 loop: CATSSKGALAQPQHF. The CDR3 DNA follows: TGTGCCACCAGCAGCAAGGGGGCCTTGGCTCAGCCCCAGCATTTT.

The chain carries TRBV7-9 and TRBJ2-2; D not resolved. V was pared by 2 bases and J by 7 bases, with 8 bases between. This CDR3 region has 13 residues. Germline V lookup: CDR1 SEHNR, CDR2 FQNEAQ (reference sequence). CDR3 DNA: TGTGCCAGCAGCTTACCCGTTATCGGGGAGCTGTTTTTT. It yields the protein CASSLPVIGELFF.

J is TRBJ1-3 and V is TRBV9; 9 positions agree with TRBD1. This CDR3 spans 16 amino acids. Germline loops: CDR1 SGDLS, CDR2 YYNGEE. The ends lost 4 bases at V and 6 bases at J; junction bases unmatched: 11. The CDR3 protein is CASSPTGGALPNTIYF. DNA of the CDR3: TGTGCCAGCAGCCCTACAGGGGGCGCGCTGCCAAACACCATATATTTT.

The gene calls are TRBV7-9 and TRBJ2-3, with 7 bases identical to TRBD2. V was pared by 0 bases and J by 3 bases, with 3 bases of the junction left unmatched. This CDR3 region has 15 residues. Germline lookup yields CDR1 SEHNR and CDR2 FQNEAQ (reference sequence). The CDR3 DNA follows: TGTGCCAGCAGCTTAGCTCTAGCGGATACAGATACGCAGTATTTT. The encoded protein is CASSLALADTDTQYF.

The V and J genes are TRBV21-1 and TRBJ2-2; the table assigns TRBD2, which was not confirmed against the DNA. TRBV21-1 is annotated as a pseudogene. This CDR3 contains 14 residues. The CDR3 reads CASRGGARAGELFF. Here the CDR3 DNA reads TGTGCCAGCCGGGGGGGCGCAAGGGCCGGGGAGCTGTTTTTT.